The 7 T cell receptor beta chains below come from one sample, sequenced in a study of Graves' ophthalmopathy and Graves' hyperthyroidism. The authors amplified TCR beta CDR3 regions, and they did so from RNA transcripts for repertoire sequencing. RT-PCR was first run with HTBI primers, then multiplex PCR in a second round. TCRdb ran MiXCR on the multiplex PCR reads and lists one entry per CDR3 protein. The sample yields 650,000 to 800,000 distinct CDR3 sequences, over 40% seen once. The sequenced sample was peripheral blood. Every receptor here comes from an adult man with Graves' ophthalmopathy.

This clonotype was found a few times. V and J are TRBV19 and TRBJ1-5; 10 positions match TRBD1. Trimming cost V 3 bases and J 14 bases; bases outside gene matches: 4. Looked up from germline, CDR1 is LNHDA and CDR2 is SQIVND (reference sequence). The CDR3 loop spans 12 amino acids. The CDR3 sequence is CASSMGTGVEHF. CDR3 in DNA: TGTGCCAGTAGTATGGGGACAGGGGTCGAGCATTTT.

This clonotype was seen more than once but under ten times. The V call is TRBV4-1, the J call TRBJ2-3; no definite D call. From germline, CDR1 is MGHRA and CDR2 YSYEKL. The germline V and J ends were trimmed by 2 bases and 6 bases, with 3 bases remaining between them. The CDR3 is 11 residues long. The CDR3 nucleotides read TGCGCCAGCAGCCAAACCGATACGCAGTATTTT. Protein product: CASSQTDTQYF.

This clonotype appeared many times. CDR3 loop: CSASASGDVQPQHF. The CDR3 DNA follows: TGCAGTGCTAGTGCTAGTGGGGATGTTCAGCCCCAGCATTTT. V is TRBV20-1 and J is TRBJ1-5; D ambiguous. CDR3 size: 14 residues. V shed 3 bases and J shed 6 bases, with 15 bases lying between them. Germline V CDR1 and CDR2: DFQATT, SNEGSKA (reference sequence).

With respect to this clonotype: Since a much larger clone is just one base distant, this may be a read error. V usage is TRBV2 and J usage is TRBJ2-7; unclear D gene. Germline values: CDR1 SNHLY, CDR2 FYNNEI. The CDR3 is made up of 14 amino acids. Trimming left V 7 bases short and J 2 bases short, with 15 bases between. CDR3 residues: CASTRTQTPYEQYF. CDR3 in DNA: TGTGCCAGCACACGGACGCAAACCCCCTACGAGCAGTACTTC.

The rearrangement uses TRBV5-1 and TRBJ2-2; perhaps D is TRBD1 or TRBD2 (5 bases each). Germline loops: CDR1 SGHRS, CDR2 YFSETQ. The CDR3 spans 14 residues. The germline V and J ends were trimmed by 4 bases and 6 bases, with 13 bases remaining between them. The CDR3 DNA follows: TGCGCCAGCAGCGGGGGTCATTGGGCCGGGGAGCTGTTTTTT. Translation: CASSGGHWAGELFF.

This clonotype has ten or more counts. V is TRBV7-2 and J is TRBJ2-7, with 7 bases fitting TRBD2. The junction had 4 bases not matched to a gene; V was cut back by 2 bases and J by 6 bases. The CDR3 runs 13 residues. Germline V gives CDR1 SGHTA, CDR2 FQGNSA. The CDR3 sequence: CASSLFREGEQYF. The DNA for the CDR3 is TGTGCCAGCAGCTTATTTAGGGAGGGCGAGCAGTACTTC.

This clonotype showed up just once. The chain uses TRBV20-1 and TRBJ2-1, with a weak D call TRBD2 (5 bases). V was cut by 1 base and J by 3 bases, with 10 bases left in between. Germline CDR1 is DFQATT and CDR2 is SNEGSKA (reference sequence). The CDR3 extends over 14 amino acids. This CDR3 is CSARGISDYNEQFF. The CDR3 nucleotides read TGCAGTGCTAGAGGTATTAGCGACTACAATGAGCAGTTCTTC.